A single sample is the source of the 3 T cell receptor beta chains below, sequenced in a study of blood T cell repertoires in COVID-19 (dated by TCRdb to 2018 to 2021). Library prep was done by the immunoSEQ multiplex PCR assay. Held by TCRdb, this immuneACCESS table contains in-frame sequences only and omits some clones. Under half of the omission traces to an unresolved V gene where checked; the cause of the rest is unknown. Present in this sample are under 250,000 clones, 80% to 90% of which were seen just once. Around 1.8% of the sample goes to the ten largest clones. Input material: PBMCs or T cells enriched from blood (not recorded which). These TCRs come from a middle-aged man who had recovered from COVID-19.

The V and J genes are TRBV19 and TRBJ1-2; D is unclear. This CDR3 region has 13 residues. V lost 5 bases to trimming and J lost 8 bases, with 15 bases between them. Germline CDR1 LNHDA, CDR2 SQIVND (reference sequence). CDR3 DNA sequence: TGTGCCAGTAGTTTCTTACTCTGGGCAGGCTACACCTTC. It specifies CASSFLLWAGYTF.

This clone is a singleton in its sample. The V and J genes are TRBV7-2 and TRBJ1-1; 11 positions match TRBD1. This CDR3 spans 16 amino acids. V lost 5 bases and J lost 4; bases outside the gene matches: 9. Germline V gene data show CDR1 as SGHTA and CDR2 as FQGNSA. The CDR3 sequence: CASSDRTGGRGTEAFF. CDR3 DNA sequence: TGTGCCAGCAGCGATAGGACAGGGGGCCGGGGCACTGAAGCTTTCTTT.

The chain joins TRBV6-2 or TRBV6-3 to TRBJ2-4; D might be TRBD2 (6 bases). Deletions cut 0 bases from V and 3 bases from J, with 12 bases between. The germline gives CDR1 MNHEY, CDR2 SVGEGT. The CDR3 runs to 16 residues. DNA for the CDR3: TGTGCCAGCAGTTACTCCCTAGCGCTAGGCAAAAACATTCAGTACTTC. This gives the protein CASSYSLALGKNIQYF.